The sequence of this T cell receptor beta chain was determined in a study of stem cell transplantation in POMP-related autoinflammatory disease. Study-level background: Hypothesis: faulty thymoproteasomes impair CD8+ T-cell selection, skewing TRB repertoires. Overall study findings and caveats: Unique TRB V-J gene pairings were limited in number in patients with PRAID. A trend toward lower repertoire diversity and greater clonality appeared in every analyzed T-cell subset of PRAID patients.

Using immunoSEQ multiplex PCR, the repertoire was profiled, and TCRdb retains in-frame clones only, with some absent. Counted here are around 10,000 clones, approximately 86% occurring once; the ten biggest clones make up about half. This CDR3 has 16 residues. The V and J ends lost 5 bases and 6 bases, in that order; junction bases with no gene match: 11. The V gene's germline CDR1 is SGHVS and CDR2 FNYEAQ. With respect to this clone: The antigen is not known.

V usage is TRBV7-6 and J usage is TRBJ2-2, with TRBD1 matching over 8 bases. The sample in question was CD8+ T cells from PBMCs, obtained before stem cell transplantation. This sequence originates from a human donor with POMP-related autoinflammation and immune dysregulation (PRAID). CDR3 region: CASSTPGTGQPGELFF. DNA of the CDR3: TGTGCCAGCAGCACGCCCGGGACAGGTCAGCCCGGGGAGCTGTTTTTT.